The 8 T cell receptor beta chains given below trace back to one sample, sequenced in a study of T cell clones after liver transplantation. Only in-frame clones appear in the TCRdb table, and some are missing; sequencing was by immunoSEQ multiplex PCR. The table has fewer than 85,000 clones, approximately 87% seen once. The sequencing used CD4+ T cells from blood, collected at the 22-month timepoint. The receptors stem from a human patient who received a liver transplant. Certain T cells may be donor cells from the graft.

The chain recombines TRBV7-2 with TRBJ2-5; TRBD2 matches at 12 bases. CDR1 and CDR2 (germline): SGHTA, FQGNSA. The CDR3 contains 15 residues. V was pared by 4 bases and J by 6 bases, with 6 bases of the junction left unmatched. The CDR3 loop reads CASSSTSGSSKTQYF. DNA for the CDR3: TGTGCCAGCAGCTCGACTAGCGGGAGTTCGAAGACCCAGTACTTC. Together with reference TRBV7-2 and TRBJ2-5, the CDR3 gives the full variable domain: GAGVSQSPSNKVTEKGKDVELRCDPISGHTALYWYRQSLGQGLEFLIYFQGNSAPDKSGLPSDRFSAERTGGSVSTLTIQRTQQEDSAVYLCASSSTSGSSKTQYFGPGTRLLVL.

In this sample, this clone turned up a few times. The chain is built from TRBV4-1 and TRBJ1-2; 7 nucleotides align to TRBD1. The CDR3 is 14 amino acids. Germline V lookup: CDR1 MGHRA, CDR2 YSYEKL. With V trimmed by 1 base and J by 2 bases, 1 base remained unmatched. The CDR3 DNA is TGCGCCAGCAGCCAAGGGGACAGAAACTATGGCTACACCTTC. Translated: CASSQGDRNYGYTF.

The rearrangement links TRBV5-1 to TRBJ1-1, with D possibly being TRBD1 (6 bases). Looked up from germline, CDR1 is SGHRS and CDR2 is YFSETQ. V lost 7 bases and J lost 1, with 14 bases in between. This CDR3 has 14 residues. Here the CDR3 reads CASYPGGRNTEAFF. In DNA, the CDR3 is TGCGCCAGCTATCCCGGGGGGCGGAACACTGAAGCTTTCTTT. Looking up the rest from reference TRBV5-1 and TRBJ1-1 gives the full variable domain: KAGVTQTPRYLIKTRGQQVTLSCSPISGHRSVSWYQQTPGQGLQFLFEYFSETQRNKGNFPGRFSGRQFSNSRSEMNVSTLELGDSALYLCASYPGGRNTEAFFGQGTRLTVV.

This sequence joins TRBV7-3 and TRBJ2-1, with a weak D call TRBD2 (6 bases). With 2 bases removed from V and 3 bases from J, the gap between germline ends came to 8 bases. The CDR3 length is 14 residues. Per germline, CDR1 SGHTA and CDR2 FQGTGA. The CDR3 DNA follows: TGTGCCAGCAGCTTAGGCGGGGACTACAATGAGCAGTTCTTC. Translation: CASSLGGDYNEQFF.

The chain has TRBV7-2 and TRBJ2-3; the D is unclear. Per germline, CDR1 SGHTA and CDR2 FQGNSA. Between the trimmed V and J ends, which lost 6 bases and 2 bases, there was a span of 12 bases. This CDR3 comprises 14 residues. CDR3 sequence reads: CASRSRQTTDTQYF. The CDR3 DNA sequence: TGTGCCAGCAGATCACGACAAACCACAGATACGCAGTATTTT. Supplemented by reference TRBV7-2 and TRBJ2-3, the full variable domain reads GAGVSQSPSNKVTEKGKDVELRCDPISGHTALYWYRQSLGQGLEFLIYFQGNSAPDKSGLPSDRFSAERTGGSVSTLTIQRTQQEDSAVYLCASRSRQTTDTQYFGPGTRLTVL.

The rearrangement joins TRBV5-4 to TRBJ2-5; D is possibly TRBD2 (5 bases). Germline assignment: CDR1 SGHNT and CDR2 YYREEE (reference sequence). Trimming left V 1 base short and J 6 bases short, with 13 bases between. The CDR3 runs 14 residues. CDR3 bases: TGTGCCAGCAGCTTGTCTCTGGGAGAAAAGACCCAGTACTTC. This encodes CASSLSLGEKTQYF.

This clone appeared once. V gene TRBV27 combines with J gene TRBJ2-7, with no clear D. The ends were cut back, 5 bases at V and 4 bases at J, with 15 bases in the middle. Germline CDR1 reads MNHEY; CDR2 reads SMNVEV (reference sequence). This CDR3 has 14 residues. CDR3 sequence: CASSPPGRRYEQYF. In DNA, the CDR3 is TGTGCCAGCAGTCCACCCGGCAGAAGATACGAGCAGTACTTC.

The rearrangement links TRBV9 to TRBJ1-2; D uncertain. The V end was cut by 4 bases, the J end by 8 bases, with 9 bases between. The CDR3 is 11 amino acids. Looked up from germline, CDR1 is SGDLS and CDR2 is YYNGEE. CDR3: CASSTTAGYTF. The CDR3 nucleotides read TGTGCCAGCAGCACCACAGCCGGCTACACCTTC. The variable domain in full, with the rest retrieved from reference TRBV9 and TRBJ1-2, is DSGVTQTPKHLITATGQRVTLRCSPRSGDLSVYWYQQSLDQGLQFLIQYYNGEERAKGNILERFSAQQFPDLHSELNLSSLELGDSALYFCASSTTAGYTFGSGTRLTVV.